This TCR beta chain came from a study of cytomegalovirus exposure and HLA in healthy donors. Study observations and caveats: The study reported that TCR beta sequences accurately predicted HLA-A and HLA-B alleles in most subjects. In vitro, three CMV-associated chains proved specific for CMV antigens.

60 Vbeta and 13 Jbeta primers were used in PCR. Clones were read by immunoSEQ multiplex PCR, and TCRdb kept only the in-frame ones, dropping some. The data hold roughly 77,000 clones, with 10% observed a single time. The CDR3 totals 13 residues. J gave up 14 bases and V 1 base, and 8 bases lay outside the gene matches. CDR1 and CDR2 from the germline V gene are SGHDT and YYEEEE. This clone was seen a handful of times. Its matching antigen is unknown. The chain uses TRBV5-6 and TRBJ2-1; 8 bases map to TRBD2. Sequencing was carried out using PBMCs. The source is a man in his sixties in good health and CMV-seropositive. The CDR3 DNA is TGTGCCAGCAGCTTGACGGCGGGGGGCGGGAAGTTCTTC. Translation: CASSLTAGGGKFF.